The rows below give T cell receptor beta chains drawn from one sample of a study of T cell repertoires in cytomegalovirus infection. TCRdb reprocessed the reads via MiXCR and lists one record per CDR3 protein. Among 200,000 to 300,000 distinct CDR3 sequences listed, approximately 6.7% were seen once. The sequencing input was PBMCs. The receptors derive from a human donor in good health (CMV status not recorded). Some clones in this sample may be carry-over from other donors' samples. The CDR3 runs from the conserved cysteine through the conserved F or W. The order of the fields is clone size, V gene, J gene, CDR3 length, D gene, CDR3 DNA, CDR3 protein. The D gene is left open where the match is weak. Where a row states a size, it is once, few, many or the class of an expanded clone; other rows omit it.

abundance: many
v_gene: TRBV7-2
j_gene: TRBJ1-5
len: 13
d_gene: -
CDR3nt: TGTGCCAGCAGCCCTGCACGGACGGAGCCCCAGCATTTT
CDR3aa: CASSPARTEPQHF

abundance: many
v_gene: TRBV20-1
j_gene: TRBJ1-1
len: 13
d_gene: TRBD1
CDR3nt: TGCAGTGCTAACAGGGGGCAGAACACTGAAGCTTTCTTT
CDR3aa: CSANRGQNTEAFF

abundance: many
v_gene: TRBV5-1
j_gene: TRBJ2-1
len: 14
d_gene: -
CDR3nt: TGCGCCAGCAGCTTGGCCGCACAGTACAATGAGCAGTTCTTC
CDR3aa: CASSLAAQYNEQFF

abundance: many
v_gene: TRBV4-3
j_gene: TRBJ1-1
len: 14
d_gene: -
CDR3nt: TGCGCCAGCAGCCAAGGACACATGAACACTGAAGCTTTCTTT
CDR3aa: CASSQGHMNTEAFF

abundance: many
v_gene: TRBV6-2/TRBV6-3
j_gene: TRBJ1-1
len: 11
d_gene: TRBD1
CDR3nt: TGTGCCAGCGGACAGGGGCCTGAAGCTTTCTTT
CDR3aa: CASGQGPEAFF

abundance: many
v_gene: TRBV7-9
j_gene: TRBJ1-1
len: 13
d_gene: -
CDR3nt: TGTGCCAGCAGCCGAGGGTGGAACACTGAAGCTTTCTTT
CDR3aa: CASSRGWNTEAFF

abundance: many
v_gene: TRBV20-1
j_gene: TRBJ2-4
len: 13
d_gene: -
CDR3nt: TGCAGTGCTAGGCGGGACATGAGAGACATTCAGTACTTC
CDR3aa: CSARRDMRDIQYF

abundance: many
v_gene: TRBV5-1
j_gene: TRBJ2-7
len: 20
d_gene: -
CDR3nt: TGCGCCAGCAGCTTGGGATGGAACAGGGATGGAGGGCTCGTCCCCTACGAGCAGTACTTC
CDR3aa: CASSLGWNRDGGLVPYEQYF

abundance: -
v_gene: TRBV29-1
j_gene: TRBJ2-5
len: 12
d_gene: -
CDR3nt: TGCAGCGTTAGCGGAAACCAAGAGACCCAGTACTTC
CDR3aa: CSVSGNQETQYF

abundance: many
v_gene: TRBV19
j_gene: TRBJ2-2
len: 15
d_gene: -
CDR3nt: TGTGCCAGTAGGAGGGACGGGACGAACACCGGGGAGCTGTTTTTT
CDR3aa: CASRRDGTNTGELFF

abundance: many
v_gene: TRBV6-1
j_gene: TRBJ1-5
len: 13
d_gene: -
CDR3nt: TGTGCCAGCAGTCGAGGTGGTAATCAGCCCCAGCATTTT
CDR3aa: CASSRGGNQPQHF

abundance: few
v_gene: TRBV27
j_gene: TRBJ1-2
len: 15
d_gene: TRBD1
CDR3nt: TGTGCCAGCAGTTCCGACAGGGCCAACAACTATGGCTACACCTTC
CDR3aa: CASSSDRANNYGYTF

abundance: many
v_gene: TRBV29-1
j_gene: TRBJ1-1
len: 12
d_gene: -
CDR3nt: TGCAGCGTGCGGGGCCTTGATCCTGAAGCTTTCTTT
CDR3aa: CSVRGLDPEAFF

abundance: -
v_gene: TRBV6-5
j_gene: TRBJ2-2
len: 12
d_gene: -
CDR3nt: TGTGCCAGCAGCACTCCTGCCGGGGAGCTGTTTTTT
CDR3aa: CASSTPAGELFF

abundance: many
v_gene: TRBV4-1
j_gene: TRBJ2-6
len: 19
d_gene: -
CDR3nt: TGCGCCAGCAGCCAAGATGAAGGGGATTTCTACTCTGGGGCCAACGTCCTGACTTTC
CDR3aa: CASSQDEGDFYSGANVLTF

abundance: many
v_gene: TRBV6-2/TRBV6-3
j_gene: TRBJ2-7
len: 13
d_gene: TRBD2
CDR3nt: TGTGCCAGCAGTTACGGGTCGGGGGGCGAGCAGTACTTC
CDR3aa: CASSYGSGGEQYF

abundance: many
v_gene: TRBV7-2
j_gene: TRBJ1-2
len: 14
d_gene: TRBD1
CDR3nt: TGTGCCAGCAGCGCAGGACAGGATCACGTTGGCTACACCTTC
CDR3aa: CASSAGQDHVGYTF

abundance: few
v_gene: TRBV4-2
j_gene: TRBJ2-3
len: 18
d_gene: -
CDR3nt: TGTGCCAGCAGCCAAGGAAGGGTCAGCTGGGGGCTCACAGATACGCAGTATTTT
CDR3aa: CASSQGRVSWGLTDTQYF

abundance: many
v_gene: TRBV12-3/TRBV12-4
j_gene: TRBJ2-7
len: 17
d_gene: TRBD1
CDR3nt: TGTGCCAGCAGTTTTTTCGGGACAGGGAGGAGCTCCTACGAGCAGTACTTC
CDR3aa: CASSFFGTGRSSYEQYF

abundance: many
v_gene: TRBV7-2
j_gene: TRBJ1-3
len: 16
d_gene: -
CDR3nt: TGTGCCAGCAGCTTACTACAGACAGGCTCTGGAAACACCATATATTTT
CDR3aa: CASSLLQTGSGNTIYF

abundance: many
v_gene: TRBV12-3/TRBV12-4
j_gene: TRBJ2-1
len: 14
d_gene: TRBD2
CDR3nt: TGTGCCAGCAGCACGCGGGGGGGCCAGGGTGAGCAGTTCTTC
CDR3aa: CASSTRGGQGEQFF

abundance: many
v_gene: TRBV11-1
j_gene: TRBJ1-1
len: 15
d_gene: -
CDR3nt: TGTGCCAGCAGCCTTACACACGGCATGAACACTGAAGCTTTCTTT
CDR3aa: CASSLTHGMNTEAFF

abundance: many
v_gene: TRBV4-3
j_gene: TRBJ2-1
len: 13
d_gene: -
CDR3nt: TGCGCCAGCAGCCAACTAGGGAACAATGAGCAGTTCTTC
CDR3aa: CASSQLGNNEQFF

abundance: many
v_gene: TRBV19
j_gene: TRBJ1-5
len: 14
d_gene: -
CDR3nt: TGTGCCAGTAGGCCACCGGGACCCTCTAGGCCCCAGCATTTT
CDR3aa: CASRPPGPSRPQHF